This T cell receptor (beta chain) was retrieved from a study of blood T cell repertoires in COVID-19. Whole-study context: Whether acute or convalescent, the COVID-19 samples came from the United States, Italy and Spain.

Germline V gene sequence: CDR1 MNHNY, CDR2 SVGAGI (reference sequence). The CDR3 sequence is 14 residues long. J lost 5 bases, V lost 6 bases, and 7 bases had no gene match. How the authors handled the data: From reference gene primer amplification, estimates of nucleated cell counts were derived. Some clones are missing from TCRdb's copy, which holds only in-frame ones; the method was immunoSEQ multiplex PCR. The DNA gave D and trimming, while V, J and clone size come from that table. The sample has roughly 100,000 clones, about 89% seen once; the top ten hold 4.5% to 5.5%. The rearrangement links TRBV6-6 to TRBJ1-1; 9 bases match TRBD1. Specimen: peripheral blood. The sequence was obtained from a human donor in a cohort sampled during active COVID-19. The CDR3 reads CASRQGTGWTEAFF. For the CDR3, the DNA is TGTGCCAGCAGGCAGGGGACAGGGTGGACTGAAGCTTTCTTT.